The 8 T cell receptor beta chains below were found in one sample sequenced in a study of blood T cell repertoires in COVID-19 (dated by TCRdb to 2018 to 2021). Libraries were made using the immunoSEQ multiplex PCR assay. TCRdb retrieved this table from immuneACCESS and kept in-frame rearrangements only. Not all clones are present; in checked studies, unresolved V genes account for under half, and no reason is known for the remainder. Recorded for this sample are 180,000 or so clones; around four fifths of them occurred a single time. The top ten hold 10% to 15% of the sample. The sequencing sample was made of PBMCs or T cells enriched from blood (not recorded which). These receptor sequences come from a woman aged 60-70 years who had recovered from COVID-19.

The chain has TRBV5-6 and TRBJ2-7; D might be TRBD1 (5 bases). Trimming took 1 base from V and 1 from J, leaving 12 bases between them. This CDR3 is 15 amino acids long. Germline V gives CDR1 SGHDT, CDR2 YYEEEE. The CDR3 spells CASSLMSTGSYEQYF. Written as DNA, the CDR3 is TGTGCCAGCAGCTTGATGAGCACAGGTTCCTACGAGCAGTACTTC.

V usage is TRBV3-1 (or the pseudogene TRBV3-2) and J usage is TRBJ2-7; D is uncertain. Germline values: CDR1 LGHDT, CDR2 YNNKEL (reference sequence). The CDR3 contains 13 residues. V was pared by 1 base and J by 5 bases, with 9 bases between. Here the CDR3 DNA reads TGTGCCAGCAGCCAAGGAATGGCGGACGAGCAGTACTTC. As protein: CASSQGMADEQYF.

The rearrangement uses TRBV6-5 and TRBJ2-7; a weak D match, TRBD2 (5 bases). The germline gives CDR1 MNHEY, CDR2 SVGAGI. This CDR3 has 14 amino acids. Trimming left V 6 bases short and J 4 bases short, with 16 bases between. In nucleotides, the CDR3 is TGTGCCAGCAGGAGGGAACCCACAACTTACGAGCAGTACTTC. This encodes CASRREPTTYEQYF.

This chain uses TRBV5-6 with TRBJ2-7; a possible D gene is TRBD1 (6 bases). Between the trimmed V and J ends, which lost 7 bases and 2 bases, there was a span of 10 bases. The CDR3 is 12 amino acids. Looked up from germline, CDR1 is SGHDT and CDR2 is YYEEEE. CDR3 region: CASRGGAYEQYF. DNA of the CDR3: TGTGCCAGCCGAGGGGGAGCCTACGAGCAGTACTTC. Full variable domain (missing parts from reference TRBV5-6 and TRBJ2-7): DAGVTQSPTHLIKTRGQQVTLRCSPKSGHDTVSWYQQALGQGPQFIFQYYEEEERQRGNFPDRFSGHQFPNYSSELNVNALLLGDSALYLCASRGGAYEQYFGPGTRLTVT.

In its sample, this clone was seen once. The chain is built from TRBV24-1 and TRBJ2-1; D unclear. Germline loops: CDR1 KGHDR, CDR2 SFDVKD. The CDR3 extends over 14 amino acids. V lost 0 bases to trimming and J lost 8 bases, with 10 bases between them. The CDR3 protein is CATSDLLSSDEQFF. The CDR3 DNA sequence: TGTGCCACCAGTGATTTGTTGTCATCGGATGAGCAGTTCTTC.

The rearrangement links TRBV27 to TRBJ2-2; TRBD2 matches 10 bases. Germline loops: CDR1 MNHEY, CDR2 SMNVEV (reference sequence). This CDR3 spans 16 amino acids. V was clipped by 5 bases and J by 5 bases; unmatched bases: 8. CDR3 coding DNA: TGTGCCAGCAGTGGGGGAGCGGGGGGGCTAACCGGGGAGCTGTTTTTT. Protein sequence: CASSGGAGGLTGELFF.

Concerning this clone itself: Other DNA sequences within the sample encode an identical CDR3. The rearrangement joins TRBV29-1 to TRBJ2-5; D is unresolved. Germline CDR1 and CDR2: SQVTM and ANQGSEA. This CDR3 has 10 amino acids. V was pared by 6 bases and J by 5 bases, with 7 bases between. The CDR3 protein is CSVAEETQYF. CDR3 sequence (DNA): TGCAGCGTCGCGGAGGAGACCCAGTACTTC.

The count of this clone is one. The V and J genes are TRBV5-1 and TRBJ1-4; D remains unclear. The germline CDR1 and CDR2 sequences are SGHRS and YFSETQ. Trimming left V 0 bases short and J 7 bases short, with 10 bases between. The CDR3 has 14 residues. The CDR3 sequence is CASSLVGSSEKLFF. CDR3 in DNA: TGCGCCAGCAGCTTGGTCGGGTCCAGTGAAAAACTGTTTTTT.